This T cell receptor (beta chain) emerged from a study of blood T cell repertoires in COVID-19. In the study overall: The United States, Italy and Spain were the sources of the acute and convalescent COVID-19 samples. From T cells, B-cell-depleted T cells, or PBMCs came the material, which was cDNA or gDNA.

In the source study's methods: Estimation of nucleated cell counts relied on the amplification of reference gene primers. Only in-frame clones appear in the TCRdb table, and some are missing; sequencing was by immunoSEQ multiplex PCR. The D gene and trimming were derived from the DNA, and the V and J assignments and clone size from that table. The sample holds about 210,000 clones, about 90% seen once. Per germline, CDR1 MGHRA and CDR2 YSYEKL. The CDR3 contains 15 residues. V was pared by 4 bases and J by 7 bases, with 19 bases between. This TCR was sampled from a man aged 25 to 45 with acute or convalescent COVID-19. The gene calls are TRBV4-1 and TRBJ1-2; D might be TRBD1 (6 bases). The specimen was peripheral blood. CDR3 nucleotides: TGCGCCAGCAGCCGAACTACAGGGATAGGACTTGGCTACACCTTC. Its translation: CASSRTTGIGLGYTF.